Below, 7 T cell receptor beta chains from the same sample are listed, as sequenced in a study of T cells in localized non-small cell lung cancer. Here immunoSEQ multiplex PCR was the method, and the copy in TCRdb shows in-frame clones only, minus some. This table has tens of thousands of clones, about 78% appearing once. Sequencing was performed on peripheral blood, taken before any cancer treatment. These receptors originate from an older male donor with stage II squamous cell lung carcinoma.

The CDR3: CASTAGGSYEQYF. CDR3 DNA: TGTGCCAGTACTGCAGGGGGGAGCTACGAGCAGTACTTC. This chain uses TRBV6-6 with TRBJ2-7, with a weak D call TRBD1 (7 bases). The CDR3 extends over 13 amino acids. Germline CDR1 is MNHNY and CDR2 is SVGAGI (reference sequence). The germline V and J ends were trimmed by 9 bases and 3 bases, with 15 bases remaining between them.

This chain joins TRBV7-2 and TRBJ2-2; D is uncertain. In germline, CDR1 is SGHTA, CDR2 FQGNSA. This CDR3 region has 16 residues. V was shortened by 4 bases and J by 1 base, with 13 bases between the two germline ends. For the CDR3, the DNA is TGTGCCAGCAGCTCCCGCGCGCTACTGAACACCGGGGAGCTGTTTTTT. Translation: CASSSRALLNTGELFF.

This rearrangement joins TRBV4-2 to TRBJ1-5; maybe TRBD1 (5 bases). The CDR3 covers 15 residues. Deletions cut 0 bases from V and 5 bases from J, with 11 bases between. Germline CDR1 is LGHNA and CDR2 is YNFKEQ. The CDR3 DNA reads TGTGCCAGCAGCCAAGATAACCAGGGATATCAGCCCCAGCATTTT. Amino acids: CASSQDNQGYQPQHF.

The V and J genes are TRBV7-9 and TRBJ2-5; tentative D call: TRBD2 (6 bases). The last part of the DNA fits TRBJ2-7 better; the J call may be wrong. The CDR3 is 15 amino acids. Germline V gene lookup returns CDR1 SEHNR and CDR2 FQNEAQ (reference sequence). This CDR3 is CASSLVGGSSYEQYF. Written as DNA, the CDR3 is TGTGCCAGCAGCTTAGTTGGGGGGAGCTCCTACGAGCAGTACTTC.

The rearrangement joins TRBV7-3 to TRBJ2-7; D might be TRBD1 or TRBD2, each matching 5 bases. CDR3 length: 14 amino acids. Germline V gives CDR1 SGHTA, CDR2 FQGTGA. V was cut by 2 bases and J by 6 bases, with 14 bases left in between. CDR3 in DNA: TGTGCCAGCAGCTTAGGGTTACGTGGGGGCGAGCAGTACTTC. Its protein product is CASSLGLRGGEQYF.

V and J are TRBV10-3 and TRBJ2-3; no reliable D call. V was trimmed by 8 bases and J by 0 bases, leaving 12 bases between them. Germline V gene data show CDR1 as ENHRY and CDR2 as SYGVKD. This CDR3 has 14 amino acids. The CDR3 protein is CAIRLGASTDTQYF. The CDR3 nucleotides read TGTGCCATCCGATTGGGCGCAAGCACAGATACGCAGTATTTT.

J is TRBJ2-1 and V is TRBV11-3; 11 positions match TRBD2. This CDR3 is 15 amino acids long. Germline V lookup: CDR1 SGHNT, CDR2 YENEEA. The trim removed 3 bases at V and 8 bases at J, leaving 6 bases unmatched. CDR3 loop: CASSFPSGRSDEQFF. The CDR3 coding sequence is TGTGCCAGCAGCTTCCCTAGCGGGAGGAGCGATGAGCAGTTCTTC. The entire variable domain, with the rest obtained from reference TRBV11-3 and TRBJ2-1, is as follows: EAGVVQSPRYKIIEKKQPVAFWCNPISGHNTLYWYLQNLGQGPELLIRYENEEAVDDSQLPKDRFSAERLKGVDSTLKIQPAELGDSAVYLCASSFPSGRSDEQFFGPGTRLTVL.